This T cell receptor beta chain was captured in a study of blood T cells in healthy people across ages. The CDR3 is 14 residues long. V was cut by 11 bases and J by 0 bases, with 15 bases left in between. Germline CDR1 is MNHEY and CDR2 is SVGEGT. The authors ran a second PCR of about 6 to 12 cycles using a sample-barcoded 5' primer and a J-beta primer mix. TCRdb redid the calling of the 5' RACE reads with MiXCR, one entry per CDR3 protein. In the table there are fewer than 2,000,000 distinct CDR3 sequences, roughly 32% of which are singletons. This clonotype was observed at least ten times. The sample comprised blood. The V and J genes are TRBV6-2 or TRBV6-3 and TRBJ2-3; the D gene is possibly TRBD2 (5 bases). This clonotype originated in a woman aged 25-40 years in good health. The CDR3, as DNA: TGTGCCCCCAGGACCGGGATTAGCACAGATACGCAGTATTTT. Translating gives CAPRTGISTDTQYF.